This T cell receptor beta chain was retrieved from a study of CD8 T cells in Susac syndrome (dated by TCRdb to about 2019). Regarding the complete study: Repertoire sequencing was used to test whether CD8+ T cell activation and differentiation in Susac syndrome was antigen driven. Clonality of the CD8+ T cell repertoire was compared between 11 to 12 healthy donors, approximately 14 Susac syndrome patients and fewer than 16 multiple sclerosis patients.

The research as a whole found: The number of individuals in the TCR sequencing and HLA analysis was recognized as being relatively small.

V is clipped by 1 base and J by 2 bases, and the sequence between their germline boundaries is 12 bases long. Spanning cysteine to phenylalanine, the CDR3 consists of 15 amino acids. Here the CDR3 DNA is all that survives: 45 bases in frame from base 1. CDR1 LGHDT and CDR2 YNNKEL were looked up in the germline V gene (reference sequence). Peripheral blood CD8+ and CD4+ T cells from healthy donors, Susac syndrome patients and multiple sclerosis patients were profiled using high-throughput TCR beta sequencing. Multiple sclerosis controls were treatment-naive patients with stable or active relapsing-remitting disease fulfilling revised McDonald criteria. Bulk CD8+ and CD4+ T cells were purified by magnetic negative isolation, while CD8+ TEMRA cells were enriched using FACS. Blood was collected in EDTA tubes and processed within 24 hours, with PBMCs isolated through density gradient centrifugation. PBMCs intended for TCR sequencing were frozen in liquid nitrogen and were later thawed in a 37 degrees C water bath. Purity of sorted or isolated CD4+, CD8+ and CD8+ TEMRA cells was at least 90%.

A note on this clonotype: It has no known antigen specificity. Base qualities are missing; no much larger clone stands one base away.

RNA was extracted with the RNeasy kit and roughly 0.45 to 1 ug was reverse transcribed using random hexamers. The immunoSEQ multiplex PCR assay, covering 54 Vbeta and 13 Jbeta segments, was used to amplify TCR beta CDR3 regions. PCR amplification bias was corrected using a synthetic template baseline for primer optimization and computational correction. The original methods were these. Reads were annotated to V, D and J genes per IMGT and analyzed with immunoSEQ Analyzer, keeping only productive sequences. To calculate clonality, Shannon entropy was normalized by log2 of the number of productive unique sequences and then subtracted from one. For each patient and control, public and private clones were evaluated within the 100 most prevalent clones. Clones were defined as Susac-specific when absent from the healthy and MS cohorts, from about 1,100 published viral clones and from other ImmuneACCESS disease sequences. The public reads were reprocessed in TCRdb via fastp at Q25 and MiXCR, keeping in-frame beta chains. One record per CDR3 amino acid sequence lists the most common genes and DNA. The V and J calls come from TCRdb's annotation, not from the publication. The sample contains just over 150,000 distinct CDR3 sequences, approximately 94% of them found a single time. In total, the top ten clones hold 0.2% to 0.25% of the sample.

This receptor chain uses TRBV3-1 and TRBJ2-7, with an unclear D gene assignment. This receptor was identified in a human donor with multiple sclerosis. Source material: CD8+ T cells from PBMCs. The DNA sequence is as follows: TGTGCCAGCAGCCAAGGGACCCCCAGCCCCTACGAGCAGTACTTC. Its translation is CASSQGTPSPYEQYF.